What follows is one T cell receptor beta chain and its context. Each CDR3 protein gets one entry in TCRdb, which reprocessed the 5' RACE reads and gives no DNA. This specimen shows about 550,000 distinct CDR3 sequences; the ten leading clones hold approximately 4%. This sample was included in a study of T cells expressing NK-cell markers. The CDR3 has 15 residues. Germline V gene data show CDR1 as SQVTM and CDR2 as ANQGSEA. The sequenced material came from blood T cells: a sorted CD56 or NKG2C T cell subset, CD4+ or CD8+ T cells, or bulk PBMC T cells (not recorded which). The chain links TRBV29-1 to TRBJ2-1; there is no DNA to check the TCRdb D call of TRBD2. The source of this sequence is a man between 18 and 29 years old in good health. The CDR3 sequence: CSVEGARDSGNEQFF.